This is a list of T cell receptor beta chains from one sample in a study of cytomegalovirus exposure and HLA in healthy donors. Assay used: immunoSEQ multiplex PCR; TCRdb lists only in-frame clones, some missing. The sample holds more than 85,000 clones, 69% seen once. The sequenced sample was PBMCs. The receptors shown here come from a young man in good health and CMV-seronegative. CDR3s include the opening cysteine and the closing phenylalanine or tryptophan. Fields, in order: J gene, V gene, clone size, CDR3 protein. Rows give clone size only sometimes, using once, few, many, or a class for an expanded clone.

>TRBJ2-5|TRBV19|.
CASSIGGTSFRGTQYF
>TRBJ2-1|TRBV7-8|.
CASSLVGGEQFF
>TRBJ1-1|TRBV5-8|few
CASSIRTGGFTEAFF
>TRBJ2-1|TRBV4-2|.
CASRPGQGAQDEQFF
>TRBJ1-3|TRBV6-5|.
CATQGSGNTIYF
>TRBJ1-6|TRBV4-2|.
CASSQVGAGGQNSPLHF
>TRBJ1-4|TRBV29-1|.
CSAKGSTGKLFF
>TRBJ1-5|TRBV5-8|.
CASSLVGSGKVQPQHF
>TRBJ2-5|TRBV6-5|.
CASSVRGSGETQYF
>TRBJ2-7|TRBV7-2|few
CASSQGKGPYEQYF
>TRBJ2-7|TRBV7-2|.
CASSPRGGERGTYEQYF
>TRBJ2-5|TRBV5-5|few
CASSLGAEGTQYF
>TRBJ2-7|TRBV11-2|once
CASTIPPGEQYF
>TRBJ1-1|TRBV18|.
CASSPLERGRENTEAFF
>TRBJ2-1|TRBV5-6|.
CASSRQLAGAGNEQFF
>TRBJ1-1|TRBV7-6|.
CASSLVGGASTEAFF
>TRBJ1-4|TRBV5-1|few
CASSSGQGNEKLFF
>TRBJ2-7|TRBV9|.
CASSPAQGLAYEQYF
>TRBJ2-3|TRBV4-2|once
CASSQEGATSTDTQYF
>TRBJ1-5|TRBV12-5|.
CASGLSRGYGGEQPQHF
>TRBJ2-3|TRBV15|.
CATSSSRLAGDSDTQYF
>TRBJ1-1|TRBV19|.
CASSRIDSNTEAFF
>TRBJ2-1|TRBV18|.
CASSPSHSYNEQFF
>TRBJ1-1|TRBV7-2|.
CASSQARTGTEAFF
>TRBJ1-1|TRBV19|.
CASSIRGLVSSEAFF
>TRBJ2-3|TRBV5-1|.
CASSLAGPRTDTQYF
>TRBJ2-7|TRBV5-1|.
CASSTTGSGDEQYF
>TRBJ2-7|TRBV14|.
CASSQALAGSYEQYF
>TRBJ1-5|TRBV19|.
CASSINTAEPQHF
>TRBJ1-2|TRBV16|few
CASSPGRNYGYTF
>TRBJ2-7|TRBV5-4|.
CASSLGADTYEQYF
>TRBJ2-2|TRBV4-2|.
CASSPRTSGYTGELFF
>TRBJ2-7|TRBV6-5|.
CASSYDSRIGYEQYF
>TRBJ2-7|TRBV19|.
CASSARDRGRRTGVEQYF
>TRBJ2-5|TRBV6-1|.
CASSSGGTGGQTRYF
>TRBJ2-5|TRBV5-4|.
CASSLLLAPGTQYF
>TRBJ2-7|TRBV19|.
CASSRTQWMYEQYF
>TRBJ2-4|TRBV5-1|.
CASSEGTGGNIQYF
>TRBJ2-7|TRBV7-9|.
CASSPGTRSHEQYF
>TRBJ2-7|TRBV30|.
CAWSLISGSGLEQYF